This T cell receptor (beta chain) stems from a study of cytomegalovirus exposure and HLA in healthy donors. On the study more broadly: Later analysis reported that the roughly 130 validation repertoires shared the platform of the 650 to 700 first-cohort repertoires.

Clones were read by immunoSEQ multiplex PCR, and TCRdb kept only the in-frame ones, dropping some. Of 100,000 to 150,000 clones listed, around 94% are singletons. Notes on this clone: The antigen is undetermined.

The donors were members of the validation cohort comprising over a hundred subjects, separate from the roughly 690-subject first cohort. General observations from the study: Rarity marked most TCR sequences, yet some public TCRs occurred in many donors.

This sequence was found in a woman between 18 and 30 years old in good health and CMV-seronegative. Material for sequencing was PBMCs.

In DNA form, the CDR3 reads TGCGCCAGCAGCCCTGTGATAGCGTCACGGGTAGATGAGCAGTTCTTC. The encoded protein is CASSPVIASRVDEQFF. The chain employs TRBV5-1 and TRBJ2-1, with D perhaps TRBD2 (5 bases). Germline V CDR1 and CDR2: SGHRS, YFSETQ. There are 16 residues in the CDR3. Trimming removed 4 bases at V and 8 bases at J, with 22 bases between.